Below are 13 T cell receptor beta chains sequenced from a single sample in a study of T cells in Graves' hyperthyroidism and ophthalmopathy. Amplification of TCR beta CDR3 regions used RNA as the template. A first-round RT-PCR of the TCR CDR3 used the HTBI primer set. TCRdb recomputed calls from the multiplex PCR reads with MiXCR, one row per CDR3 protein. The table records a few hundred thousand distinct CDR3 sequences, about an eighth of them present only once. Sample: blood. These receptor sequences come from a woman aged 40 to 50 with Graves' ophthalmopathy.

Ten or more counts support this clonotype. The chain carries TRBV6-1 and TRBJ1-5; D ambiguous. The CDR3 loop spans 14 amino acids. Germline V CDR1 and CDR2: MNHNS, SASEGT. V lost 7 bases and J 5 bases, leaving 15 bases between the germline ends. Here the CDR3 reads CASTRAAGDQPQHF. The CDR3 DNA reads TGTGCCAGCACACGCGCCGCCGGCGATCAGCCCCAGCATTTT.

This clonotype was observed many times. For the CDR3, the DNA is TGTGCCAGCAGCCCGACAGGAGTGGCTAACTATGGCTACACCTTC. The encoded protein is CASSPTGVANYGYTF. The chain combines TRBV9 with TRBJ1-2, with a tentative D call TRBD1 (6 bases). This CDR3 spans 15 amino acids. Germline V gene data show CDR1 as SGDLS and CDR2 as YYNGEE. Trimming cost V 4 bases and J 0 bases, with 13 bases left between them.

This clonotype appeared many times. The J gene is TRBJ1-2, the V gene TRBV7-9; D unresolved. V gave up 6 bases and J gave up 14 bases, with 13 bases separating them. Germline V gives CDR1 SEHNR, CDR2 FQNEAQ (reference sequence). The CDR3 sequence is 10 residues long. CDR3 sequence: CASSPPVKTF. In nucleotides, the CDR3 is TGTGCCAGCAGTCCACCTGTTAAAACCTTC.

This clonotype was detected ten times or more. Written as DNA, the CDR3 is TGTGCCAGCAGCTCCCCTTCGGCAGGGGACACTGAAGCTTTCTTT. This translates into CASSSPSAGDTEAFF. The chain combines TRBV28 with TRBJ1-1; possible D gene TRBD1, 6 bases. This CDR3 is 15 amino acids long. V lost 6 bases, J lost 3 bases, and 17 bases lay in between. From germline, CDR1 is MDHEN and CDR2 SYDVKM.

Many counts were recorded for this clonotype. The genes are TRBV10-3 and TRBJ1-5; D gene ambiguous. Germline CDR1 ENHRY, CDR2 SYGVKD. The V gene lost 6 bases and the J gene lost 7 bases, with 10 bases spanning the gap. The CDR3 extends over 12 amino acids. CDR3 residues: CAIRGIGQPQHF. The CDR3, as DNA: TGTGCCATCAGAGGGATTGGCCAGCCCCAGCATTTT.

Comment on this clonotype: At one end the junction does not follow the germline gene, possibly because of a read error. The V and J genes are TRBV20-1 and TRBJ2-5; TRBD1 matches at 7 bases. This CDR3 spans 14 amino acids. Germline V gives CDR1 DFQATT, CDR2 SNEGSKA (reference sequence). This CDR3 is CSAVTRGRREAQYF. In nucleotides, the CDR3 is TGCAGTGCCGTAACAAGGGGGCGCCGAGAGGCCCAGTACTTC.

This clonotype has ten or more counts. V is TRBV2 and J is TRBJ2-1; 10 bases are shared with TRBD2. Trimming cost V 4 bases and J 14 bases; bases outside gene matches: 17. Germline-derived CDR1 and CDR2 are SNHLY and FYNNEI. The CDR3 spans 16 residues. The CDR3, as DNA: TGTGCCAGCAGTGCGCAGGCCCTAGCGGGGGCTACCGGGGAGTTCTTC. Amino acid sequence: CASSAQALAGATGEFF.

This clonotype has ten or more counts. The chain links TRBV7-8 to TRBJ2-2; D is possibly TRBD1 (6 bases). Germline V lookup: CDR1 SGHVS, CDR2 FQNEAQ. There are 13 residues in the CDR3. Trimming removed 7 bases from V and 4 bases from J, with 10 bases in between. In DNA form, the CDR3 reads TGTGCCAGCAAAGAAGGGGGCACCGGGGAGCTGTTTTTT. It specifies CASKEGGTGELFF.

CDR3 sequence reads: CASSMGIRTGRNQPQHF. The CDR3 nucleotides are TGTGCCAGTAGTATGGGCATCCGTACAGGGCGCAATCAGCCCCAGCATTTT. The rearrangement uses TRBV19 and TRBJ1-5; D is possibly TRBD1 (6 bases). This CDR3 spans 17 amino acids. Trimming shortened V by 3 bases and J by 2 bases, and 17 bases separated the two germline ends. Germline assignment: CDR1 LNHDA and CDR2 SQIVND (reference sequence).

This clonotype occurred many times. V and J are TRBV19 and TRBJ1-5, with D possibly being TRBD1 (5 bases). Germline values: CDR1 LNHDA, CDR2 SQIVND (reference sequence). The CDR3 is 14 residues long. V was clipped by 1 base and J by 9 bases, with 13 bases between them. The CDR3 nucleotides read TGTGCCAGTAGTATAGGTAGGGGAATGTCGCCCCAGCATTTT. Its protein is CASSIGRGMSPQHF.

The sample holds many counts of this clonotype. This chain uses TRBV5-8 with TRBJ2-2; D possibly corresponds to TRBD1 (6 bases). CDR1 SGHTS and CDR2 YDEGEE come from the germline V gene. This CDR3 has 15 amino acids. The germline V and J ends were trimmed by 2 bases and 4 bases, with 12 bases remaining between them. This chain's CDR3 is CASSFVQGFTGELFF. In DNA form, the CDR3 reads TGTGCCAGCAGCTTCGTACAGGGATTCACCGGGGAGCTGTTTTTT.

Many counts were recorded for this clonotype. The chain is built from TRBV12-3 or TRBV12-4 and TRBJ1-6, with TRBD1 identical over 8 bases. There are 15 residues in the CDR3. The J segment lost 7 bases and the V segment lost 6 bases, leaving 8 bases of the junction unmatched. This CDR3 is CASRSTGVSNSPLHF. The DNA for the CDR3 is TGTGCCAGCAGGTCGACAGGGGTTTCGAATTCACCCCTCCACTTT.

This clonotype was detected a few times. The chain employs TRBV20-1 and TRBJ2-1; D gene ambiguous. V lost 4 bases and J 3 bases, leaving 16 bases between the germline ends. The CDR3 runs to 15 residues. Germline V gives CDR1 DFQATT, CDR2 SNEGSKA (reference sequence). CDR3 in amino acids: CSAKIRVPLYNEQFF. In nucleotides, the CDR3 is TGCAGTGCTAAAATTAGGGTACCCCTCTACAATGAGCAGTTCTTC.